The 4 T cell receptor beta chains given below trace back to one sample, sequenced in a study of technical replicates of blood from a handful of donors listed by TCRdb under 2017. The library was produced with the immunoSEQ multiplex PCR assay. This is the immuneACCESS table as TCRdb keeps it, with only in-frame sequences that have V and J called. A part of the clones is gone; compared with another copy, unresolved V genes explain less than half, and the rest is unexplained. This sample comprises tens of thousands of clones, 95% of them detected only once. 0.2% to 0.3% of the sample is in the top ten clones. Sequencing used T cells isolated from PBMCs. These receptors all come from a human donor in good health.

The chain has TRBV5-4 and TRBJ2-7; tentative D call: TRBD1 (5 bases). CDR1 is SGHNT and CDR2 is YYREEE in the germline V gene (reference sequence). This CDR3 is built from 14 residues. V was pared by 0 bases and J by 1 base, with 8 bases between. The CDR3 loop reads CASSLEDRSYEQYF. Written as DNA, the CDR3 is TGTGCCAGCAGCTTGGAAGACAGATCCTACGAGCAGTACTTC.

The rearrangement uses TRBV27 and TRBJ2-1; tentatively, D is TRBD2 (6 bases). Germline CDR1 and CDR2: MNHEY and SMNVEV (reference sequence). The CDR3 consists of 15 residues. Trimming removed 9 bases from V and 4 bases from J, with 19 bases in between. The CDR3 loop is CASGVGTGAYNEQFF. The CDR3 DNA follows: TGTGCCAGTGGAGTGGGAACGGGAGCGTACAATGAGCAGTTCTTC.

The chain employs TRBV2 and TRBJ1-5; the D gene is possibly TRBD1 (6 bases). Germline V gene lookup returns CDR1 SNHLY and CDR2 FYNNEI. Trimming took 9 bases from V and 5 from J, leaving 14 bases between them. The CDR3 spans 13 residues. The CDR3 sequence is CASADSEDQPQHF. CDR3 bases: TGTGCCAGTGCGGACAGCGAGGATCAGCCCCAGCATTTT.

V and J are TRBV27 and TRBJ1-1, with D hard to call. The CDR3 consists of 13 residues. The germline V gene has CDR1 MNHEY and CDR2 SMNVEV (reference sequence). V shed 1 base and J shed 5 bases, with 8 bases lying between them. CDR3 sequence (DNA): TGTGCCAGCAGTTTATTTCCAGGAACTGAAGCTTTCTTT. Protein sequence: CASSLFPGTEAFF.